The entry below gives a single TCR beta chain sequence along with its context. Germline CDR1 reads SGHRS; CDR2 reads YFSETQ. This CDR3 spans 15 amino acids. V shed 3 bases and J shed 5 bases, with 16 bases lying between them. The data were produced by immunoSEQ multiplex PCR, yet TCRdb's version contains in-frame clones alone and is incomplete. The table shows approximately 300,000 clones, with about 90% occurring only once. The entry originates in a study of blood T cell repertoires in COVID-19. Study-wide background: T cells, B-cell-depleted T cells, or PBMCs provided the cDNA or gDNA that served as material.

Sample: PBMCs or T cells enriched from blood (not recorded which). The clonotype comes from a woman aged 25 to 39 who had recovered from COVID-19. This chain uses TRBV5-1 with TRBJ2-3, with D maybe TRBD1 (6 bases). In DNA, the CDR3 is TGCGCCAGCAGCTCCCAGGGGTTAGTAGGAGATACGCAGTATTTT. Its translation is CASSSQGLVGDTQYF. The full variable domain, in which reference TRBV5-1 and TRBJ2-3 provide the parts outside the CDR3, is KAGVTQTPRYLIKTRGQQVTLSCSPISGHRSVSWYQQTPGQGLQFLFEYFSETQRNKGNFPGRFSGRQFSNSRSEMNVSTLELGDSALYLCASSSQGLVGDTQYFGPGTRLTVL.